One and the same sample provided the 11 T cell receptor beta chains below, sequenced in a study of identical twins. TCRdb reanalysed the 5' RACE reads using MiXCR and keeps one entry per CDR3 protein. In the table there are 690,000 or so distinct CDR3 sequences, 8.6% of which are singletons. This sample also belongs to another study, concerning yellow fever vaccine responses in identical twins.

Sample: PBMCs. The receptors shown here come from a woman between 18 and 30 years old in good health.

The chain recombines TRBV12-3 or TRBV12-4 with TRBJ1-1; D might be TRBD1 (6 bases). Trimming removed 8 bases at V and 11 bases at J, with 15 bases between. The CDR3 is 11 residues long. The CDR3 loop is CASSLSGGAFF. CDR3 sequence (DNA): TGTGCCAGCTCCTTGTCGGGGGGCGCTTTCTTT.

A few counts support this clonotype. Here the CDR3 DNA reads TGTGCCAGCAGCAAGGAAGTAGGGGGCGCAGATACGCAGTATTTT. Translated, it gives CASSKEVGGADTQYF. The V gene is TRBV7-6, the J gene TRBJ2-3; 7 bases line up with TRBD1. The CDR3 totals 15 residues. The trim removed 5 bases at V and 4 bases at J, leaving 9 bases unmatched. Germline-derived CDR1 and CDR2 are SGHVS and FNYEAQ.

This clonotype was seen at least ten times. This rearrangement joins TRBV29-1 to TRBJ1-1, with 10 bases lining up with TRBD1. The CDR3 covers 12 residues. Germline V gives CDR1 SQVTM, CDR2 ANQGSEA. Losses at the gene ends were 0 bases for V and 10 bases for J; bases not matched to a gene: 2. DNA of the CDR3: TGCAGCGTTGAAGACGGACAGGGGGGAGCTTTCTTT. This codes for CSVEDGQGGAFF.

This clonotype was found a few times. This chain connects TRBV28 to TRBJ1-2; possibly TRBD1 for D (5 bases). The V and J ends lost 6 bases and 3 bases respectively, with 17 bases between them. The CDR3 is 15 residues long. CDR1 MDHEN and CDR2 SYDVKM come from the germline V gene. The CDR3 region is CASRPQSGGYYGYTF. CDR3 nucleotides: TGTGCCAGCAGACCCCAGTCGGGGGGGTACTATGGCTACACCTTC.

The rearrangement joins TRBV5-1 to TRBJ2-7; D possibly corresponds to TRBD2 (6 bases). V dropped 5 bases and J dropped 6 bases, with 18 bases sitting between them. This CDR3 comprises 14 residues. In germline, CDR1 is SGHRS, CDR2 YFSETQ. The CDR3 sequence is CASSRGTDTFEQYF. Here the CDR3 DNA reads TGCGCCAGCAGTCGCGGGACGGACACTTTCGAGCAGTACTTC.

This chain joins TRBV14 and TRBJ2-5; TRBD1 matches 8 bases. Germline CDR1 and CDR2: SGHDN and FVKESK. This CDR3 is built from 15 residues. V lost 0 bases and J lost 2; bases outside the gene matches: 2. CDR3 sequence: CASSQERTGQETQYF. The CDR3 region has the DNA TGTGCCAGCAGCCAAGAAAGGACAGGGCAAGAGACCCAGTACTTC.

This clonotype came up a few times. CDR3 region: CASSLLLTNSPLHF. Written as DNA, the CDR3 is TGTGCCAGCAGCTTACTCTTAACTAATTCACCCCTCCACTTT. The chain uses TRBV7-9 and TRBJ1-6; D not certain. The CDR3 runs to 14 residues. CDR1 and CDR2 (germline): SEHNR, FQNEAQ (reference sequence). Trimming removed 2 bases at V and 6 bases at J, with 8 bases between.

The rearrangement links TRBV20-1 to TRBJ2-1; 10 bases match TRBD2. V was clipped by 6 bases and J by 4 bases; unmatched bases: 9. CDR1 DFQATT and CDR2 SNEGSKA come from the germline V gene (reference sequence). The CDR3 is made up of 15 amino acids. CDR3 in amino acids: CSANQLAGLYNEQFF. The CDR3 DNA reads as TGCAGTGCAAACCAACTAGCGGGGCTTTACAATGAGCAGTTCTTC.

This clonotype has at least ten counts. The rearrangement joins TRBV12-3 or TRBV12-4 to TRBJ2-7, with D maybe TRBD2 (5 bases). The CDR3 contains 16 residues. The germline V and J ends were trimmed by 6 bases and 2 bases, with 20 bases remaining between them. This chain's CDR3 is CASSRGEHFSPYEQYF. In DNA, the CDR3 is TGTGCCAGCAGCCGTGGGGAGCATTTTTCTCCCTACGAGCAGTACTTC.

In its sample, this clonotype was seen many times. The chain carries TRBV20-1 and TRBJ2-1; the match to TRBD1 covers 8 bases. Germline V CDR1 and CDR2: DFQATT, SNEGSKA (reference sequence). V lost 3 bases, J lost 3 bases, and 7 bases stayed unmatched. The CDR3 runs 15 residues. In nucleotides, the CDR3 is TGCAGTGCTAGCCCGACAGGGGAACTCTACAATGAGCAGTTCTTC. Its translation is CSASPTGELYNEQFF.

This clonotype was picked up many times. The V call is TRBV4-2, the J call TRBJ2-7; the D call may be TRBD1 or TRBD2 (5 bases each). Germline CDR1 is LGHNA and CDR2 is YNFKEQ. V lost 0 bases and J 3 bases, leaving 18 bases between the germline ends. The CDR3 runs to 17 residues. The CDR3 reads CASSQEGTEIGHYEQYF. In DNA, the CDR3 is TGTGCCAGCAGCCAAGAAGGGACCGAGATTGGGCACTACGAGCAGTACTTC.